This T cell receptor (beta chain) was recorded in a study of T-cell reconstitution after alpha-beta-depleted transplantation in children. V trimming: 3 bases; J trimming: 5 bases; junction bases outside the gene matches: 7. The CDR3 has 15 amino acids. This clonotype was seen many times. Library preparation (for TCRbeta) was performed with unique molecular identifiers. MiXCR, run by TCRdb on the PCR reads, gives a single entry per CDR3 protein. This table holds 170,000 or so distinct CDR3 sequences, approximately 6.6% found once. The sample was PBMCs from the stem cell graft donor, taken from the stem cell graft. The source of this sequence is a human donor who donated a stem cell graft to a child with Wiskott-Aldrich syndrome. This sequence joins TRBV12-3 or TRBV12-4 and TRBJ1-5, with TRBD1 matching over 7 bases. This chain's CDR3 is CASSFGQGGHQPQHF. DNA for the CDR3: TGTGCCAGCAGTTTCGGCCAGGGGGGACATCAGCCCCAGCATTTT.